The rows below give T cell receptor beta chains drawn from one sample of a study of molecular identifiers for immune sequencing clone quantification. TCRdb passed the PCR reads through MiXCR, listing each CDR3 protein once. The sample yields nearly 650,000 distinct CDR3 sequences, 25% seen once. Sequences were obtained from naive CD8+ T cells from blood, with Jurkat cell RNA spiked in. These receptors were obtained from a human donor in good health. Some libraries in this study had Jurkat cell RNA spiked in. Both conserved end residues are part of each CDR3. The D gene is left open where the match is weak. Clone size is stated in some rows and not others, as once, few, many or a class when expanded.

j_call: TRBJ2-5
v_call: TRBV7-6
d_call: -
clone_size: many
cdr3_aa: CASSLARTDQETQYF
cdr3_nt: TGTGCCAGCAGCTTAGCCCGGACAGACCAAGAGACCCAGTACTTC

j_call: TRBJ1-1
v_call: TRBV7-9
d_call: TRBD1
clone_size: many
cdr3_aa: CASSLARTGGPQNTEAFF
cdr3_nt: TGTGCCAGCAGCTTAGCTCGGACAGGGGGCCCTCAGAACACTGAAGCTTTCTTT

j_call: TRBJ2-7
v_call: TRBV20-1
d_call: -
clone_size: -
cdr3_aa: CSARFGSSYEQYF
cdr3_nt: TGCAGTGCTAGATTCGGGAGCTCCTACGAGCAGTACTTC

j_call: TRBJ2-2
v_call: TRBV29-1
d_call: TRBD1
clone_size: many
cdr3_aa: CSVDSGQGYTGELFF
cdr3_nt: TGCAGCGTTGATTCGGGACAGGGATACACCGGGGAGCTGTTTTTT

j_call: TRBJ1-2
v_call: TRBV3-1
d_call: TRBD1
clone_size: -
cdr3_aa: CASRGQGYGYTF
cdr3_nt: TGTGCCAGCAGGGGACAGGGTTACGGCTACACCTTC

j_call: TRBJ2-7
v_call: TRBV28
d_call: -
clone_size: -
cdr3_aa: CASSEGQGFSYERYF
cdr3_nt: TGTGCCAGCAGTGAAGGGCAGGGGTTCTCCTACGAGCGGTACTTC

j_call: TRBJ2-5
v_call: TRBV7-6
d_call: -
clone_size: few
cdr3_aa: CASSPSASGGGETQYF
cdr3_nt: TGTGCCAGCAGCCCTAGCGCCTCTGGGGGAGGAGAGACCCAGTACTTC

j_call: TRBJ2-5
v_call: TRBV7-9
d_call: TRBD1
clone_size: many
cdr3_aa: CASSLRTGLETQYF
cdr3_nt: TGTGCCAGCAGCTTGCGGACAGGTCTCGAGACCCAGTACTTC

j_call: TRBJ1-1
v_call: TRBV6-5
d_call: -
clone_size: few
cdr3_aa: CASRHQGKVTEAFF
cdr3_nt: TGTGCCAGCAGACACCAGGGGAAGGTCACTGAAGCTTTCTTT

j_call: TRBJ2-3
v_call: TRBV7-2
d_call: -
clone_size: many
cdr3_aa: CASSFGPLGTDTQYF
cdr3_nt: TGTGCCAGCAGCTTCGGCCCCCTGGGCACAGATACGCAGTATTTT

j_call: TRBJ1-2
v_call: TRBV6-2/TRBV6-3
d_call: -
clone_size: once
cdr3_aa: CASSLGDFYGYTF
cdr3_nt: TGTGCCAGCAGTTTAGGGGACTTCTATGGCTACACCTTC

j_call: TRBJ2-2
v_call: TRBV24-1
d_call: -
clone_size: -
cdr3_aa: CATSDAGSGGELFF
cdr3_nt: TGTGCCACCAGTGATGCAGGGTCCGGCGGGGAGCTGTTTTTT

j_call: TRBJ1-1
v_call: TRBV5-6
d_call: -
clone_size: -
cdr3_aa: CASSFVQVKGTEAFF
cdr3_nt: TGTGCCAGCAGCTTCGTACAGGTTAAGGGCACTGAAGCTTTCTTT

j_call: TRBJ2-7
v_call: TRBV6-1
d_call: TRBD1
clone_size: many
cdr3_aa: CASSRVTGDYEQYF
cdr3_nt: TGTGCCAGCAGTCGAGTGACAGGGGACTACGAGCAGTACTTC

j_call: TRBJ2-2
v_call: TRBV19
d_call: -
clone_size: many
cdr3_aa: CASKSGELFF
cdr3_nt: TGTGCCAGTAAGAGCGGGGAGCTGTTTTTT

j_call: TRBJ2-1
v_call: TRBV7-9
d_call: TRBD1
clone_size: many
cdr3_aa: CASSPGQEFYNEQFF
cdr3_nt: TGTGCCAGCAGCCCGGGACAGGAGTTCTACAATGAGCAGTTCTTC

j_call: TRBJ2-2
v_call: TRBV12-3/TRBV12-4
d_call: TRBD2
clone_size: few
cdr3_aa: CASRRKREITGELFF
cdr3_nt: TGTGCCAGCAGGCGAAAGCGGGAGATCACCGGGGAGCTGTTTTTT

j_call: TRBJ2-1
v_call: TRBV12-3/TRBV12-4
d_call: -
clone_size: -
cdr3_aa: CASSLVSPYNEQFF
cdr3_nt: TGTGCCAGCAGTTTAGTTAGCCCCTACAATGAGCAGTTCTTC

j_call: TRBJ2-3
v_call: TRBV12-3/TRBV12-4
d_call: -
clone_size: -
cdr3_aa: CASSFLVDTQYF
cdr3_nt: TGTGCCAGCAGTTTTTTGGTAGATACGCAGTATTTT

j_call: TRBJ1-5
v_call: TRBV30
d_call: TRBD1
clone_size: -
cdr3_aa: CAWSPPDRVWVFGNQPQHF
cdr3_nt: TGTGCCTGGAGCCCCCCGGACAGGGTGTGGGTCTTCGGCAATCAGCCCCAGCATTTT

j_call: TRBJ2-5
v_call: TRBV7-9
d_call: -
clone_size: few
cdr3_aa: CASSFLQVQETQYF
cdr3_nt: TGTGCCAGCAGCTTCTTGCAGGTTCAAGAGACCCAGTACTTC

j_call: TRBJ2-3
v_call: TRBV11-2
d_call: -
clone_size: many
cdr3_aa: CASSSYWGRTDTQYF
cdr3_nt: TGTGCCAGCAGCTCCTATTGGGGCCGCACAGATACGCAGTATTTT

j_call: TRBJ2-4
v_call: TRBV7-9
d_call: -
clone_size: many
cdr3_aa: CASSLVSPAVTAKNIQYF
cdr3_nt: TGTGCCAGCAGCTTAGTCTCCCCCGCCGTGACAGCCAAAAACATTCAGTACTTC

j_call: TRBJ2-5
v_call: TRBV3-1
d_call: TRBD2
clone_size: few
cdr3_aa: CASSPGTKPFTGTQYF
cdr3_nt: TGTGCCAGCAGCCCCGGGACTAAACCATTTACAGGGACCCAGTACTTC